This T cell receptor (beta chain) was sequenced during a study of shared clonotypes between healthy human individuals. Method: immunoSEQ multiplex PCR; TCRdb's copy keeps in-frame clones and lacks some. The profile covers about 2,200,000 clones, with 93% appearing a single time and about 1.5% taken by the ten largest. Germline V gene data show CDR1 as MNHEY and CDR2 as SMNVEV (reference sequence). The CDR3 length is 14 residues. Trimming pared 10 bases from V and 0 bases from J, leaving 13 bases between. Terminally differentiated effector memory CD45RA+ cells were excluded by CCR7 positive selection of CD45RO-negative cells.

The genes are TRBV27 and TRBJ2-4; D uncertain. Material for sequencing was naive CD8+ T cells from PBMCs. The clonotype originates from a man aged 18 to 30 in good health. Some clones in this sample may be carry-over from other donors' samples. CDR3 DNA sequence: TGTGCCACAACAGTTATTCTAGCCAAAAACATTCAGTACTTC. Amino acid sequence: CATTVILAKNIQYF.